This T cell receptor (beta chain) comes out of a study of blood T cell repertoires in COVID-19. Data came from immunoSEQ multiplex PCR; TCRdb stores just in-frame clones and leaves some out. The sample carries roughly 120,000 clones, about two thirds recorded once. The CDR3 sequence is 15 residues long. The ends were cut back, 8 bases at V and 1 base at J, with 15 bases in the middle. Germline V gives CDR1 LNHDA, CDR2 SQIVND (reference sequence). This sequence was found in a human donor with acute or convalescent COVID-19. The donor label of this sample is uncertain. This chain connects TRBV19 to TRBJ2-1, with TRBD2 as a possible D gene (6 bases). Input material: peripheral blood. The DNA of the CDR3 is TGTGCCAGTTCCAGCGGGCGAATATCCTACAATGAGCAGTTCTTC. This translates into CASSSGRISYNEQFF. The full variable domain, completed using reference TRBV19 and TRBJ2-1, is DGGITQSPKYLFRKEGQNVTLSCEQNLNHDAMYWYRQDPGQGLRLIYYSQIVNDFQKGDIAEGYSVSREKKESFPLTVTSAQKNPTAFYLCASSSGRISYNEQFFGPGTRLTVL.